The 10 T cell receptor beta chains reported below all come from one sample, sequenced in a study of T-cell memory formation after mild COVID-19. TCRdb fed the 5' RACE reads into MiXCR, producing one record per CDR3 protein. The table has a few hundred thousand distinct CDR3 sequences, approximately 24% seen once. The sequenced sample consisted of PBMCs or a T cell subset sorted from them (not recorded which). These receptors were taken from an adult woman who had mild COVID-19 (a few samples of this study predate the infection). Cell type and time point are not known.

This clonotype was seen a handful of times. Here the CDR3 reads CASSLGTGRPEQYF. For the CDR3, the DNA is TGTGCCAGCAGCTTAGGGACAGGAAGGCCAGAGCAGTACTTC. This chain uses TRBV13 with TRBJ2-7; TRBD1 might be the D (6 bases). Germline loops: CDR1 PRHDT, CDR2 FYEKMQ (reference sequence). Trimming stripped 0 bases from V and 7 bases from J, with 13 bases between. This CDR3 region has 14 residues.

This clonotype was counted a few times. The chain combines TRBV5-4 with TRBJ2-5; D is possibly TRBD1 or TRBD2 (5 bases each). The CDR3 totals 14 residues. V was trimmed by 2 bases and J by 5 bases, leaving 13 bases between them. Germline V gene sequence: CDR1 SGHNT, CDR2 YYREEE (reference sequence). Here the CDR3 DNA reads TGTGCCAGCAGCTTTAGTCGGGGACGGGAGACCCAGTACTTC. Protein: CASSFSRGRETQYF.

In DNA, the CDR3 is TGTGCCTGGAATCTGGGACAGCATACGCAGTATTTT. Its translation is CAWNLGQHTQYF. V usage is TRBV30 and J usage is TRBJ2-3; 7 nucleotides agree with TRBD1. Unmatched junction bases numbered 5, after V lost 4 bases and J lost 7 bases. Germline V lookup: CDR1 GTSNPN, CDR2 SVGIG (reference sequence). This CDR3 spans 12 amino acids.

This clonotype was seen more than once but under ten times. This chain connects TRBV14 to TRBJ2-7; TRBD1 matches at 8 bases. CDR1 SGHDN and CDR2 FVKESK come from the germline V gene. The V segment lost 6 bases and the J segment 3 bases; nucleotides outside the gene matches: 4. The CDR3 contains 13 residues. The CDR3 region has the DNA TGTGCCAGCAGACCAGGGGGCGTCTACGAGCAGTACTTC. Translated: CASRPGGVYEQYF.

This clonotype was detected many times. The chain carries TRBV20-1 and TRBJ2-3, with D uncertain. This CDR3 has 13 amino acids. Per the germline V gene, CDR1 is DFQATT and CDR2 is SNEGSKA (reference sequence). V dropped 2 bases and J dropped 2 bases, with 8 bases sitting between them. CDR3 sequence: CSARNQDTDTQYF. CDR3 bases: TGCAGTGCTAGAAATCAGGACACAGATACGCAGTATTTT.

Only a few counts were recorded for this clonotype. The rearrangement uses TRBV7-9 and TRBJ2-1; possibly TRBD2 for D (5 bases). The CDR3 is 13 amino acids. CDR1 is SEHNR and CDR2 is FQNEAQ in the germline V gene (reference sequence). The germline V and J ends were trimmed by 5 bases and 10 bases, with 15 bases remaining between them. The CDR3 here is CASSLSGSGEQFF. The CDR3 DNA follows: TGTGCCAGCAGCCTAAGCGGCTCGGGCGAGCAGTTCTTC.

The V call is TRBV7-9, the J call TRBJ1-4, with 9 bases matching TRBD1. Per germline, CDR1 SEHNR and CDR2 FQNEAQ (reference sequence). There are 15 residues in the CDR3. With V trimmed by 5 bases and J by 8 bases, 9 bases remained unmatched. In DNA form, the CDR3 reads TGTGCCAGCAGCCCCCTACGGACAGGGGAAGAAAAACTGTTTTTT. Encoded protein: CASSPLRTGEEKLFF.

This clonotype was seen a few times. The rearrangement joins TRBV4-1 to TRBJ2-7; weak D call: TRBD1 (6 bases). Germline V gives CDR1 MGHRA, CDR2 YSYEKL. V lost 1 base and J 3 bases, leaving 16 bases between the germline ends. This CDR3 has 16 amino acids. As DNA, the CDR3 is TGCGCCAGCAGCCAAGCCTTTTCACTACAGGGCTACGAGCAGTACTTC. Translating gives CASSQAFSLQGYEQYF.

This clonotype was found a few times. The J gene is TRBJ2-7, the V gene TRBV3-1; 11 bases map to TRBD2. The CDR3 contains 16 residues. The junction had 8 bases not matched to a gene; V was cut back by 5 bases and J by 2 bases. Germline V gives CDR1 LGHDT, CDR2 YNNKEL (reference sequence). CDR3 protein: CASSFGTSGNPYEQYF. Written as DNA, the CDR3 is TGTGCCAGCAGCTTCGGGACTAGCGGAAACCCCTACGAGCAGTACTTC.

This clonotype was found a few times. The chain joins TRBV29-1 to TRBJ2-1, with 7 bases aligning to TRBD2. The CDR3 loop spans 15 amino acids. The germline V gene encodes CDR1 SQVTM and CDR2 ANQGSEA. Trimming took 7 bases from V and 3 from J; bases not matched to a gene: 12. CDR3 in DNA: TGCAGCGCCTTGGGGGGGAGGGCCGTCTACAATGAGCAGTTCTTC. Its translation: CSALGGRAVYNEQFF.